This T cell receptor (beta chain) comes out of a study of cytotoxic CD8 clonotypes in ibrutinib-treated CLL. Study-level information: Partial responses totalled approximately 25 and complete responses 2; after median roughly 64 months, 14 remained remitted and approximately twelve progressed.

Comment on this clone: Its antigen is as yet unknown.

This CDR3 spans 14 amino acids. Trimming removed 5 bases from V and 7 bases from J; junction bases left unmatched: 6. CDR1 is SGHVS and CDR2 is FQNEAQ in the germline V gene. Overall study findings and caveats: The public clonotypes identified were infrequent and showed contraction or stability on treatment. At ibrutinib response, clonality increased, and at progression it declined back toward baseline. Baseline clonality, above age-matched healthy donor levels, tracked circulating CD8+ T-cell counts.

Repertoires were generated with immunoSEQ multiplex PCR, while TCRdb's copy carries only in-frame clones and drops some. The sample consists of about 180,000 clones, roughly 80% of them appearing once. The sequencing here drew on PBMCs, taken after 24 months of ibrutinib treatment. The sequence came from a human donor with chronic lymphocytic leukemia. The V and J genes are TRBV7-8 and TRBJ1-4; 8 positions agree with TRBD1. Written as DNA, the CDR3 is TGTGCCAGCAGCCCCCAGGGGGCAGGTGAAAAACTGTTTTTT. This sequence encodes CASSPQGAGEKLFF.